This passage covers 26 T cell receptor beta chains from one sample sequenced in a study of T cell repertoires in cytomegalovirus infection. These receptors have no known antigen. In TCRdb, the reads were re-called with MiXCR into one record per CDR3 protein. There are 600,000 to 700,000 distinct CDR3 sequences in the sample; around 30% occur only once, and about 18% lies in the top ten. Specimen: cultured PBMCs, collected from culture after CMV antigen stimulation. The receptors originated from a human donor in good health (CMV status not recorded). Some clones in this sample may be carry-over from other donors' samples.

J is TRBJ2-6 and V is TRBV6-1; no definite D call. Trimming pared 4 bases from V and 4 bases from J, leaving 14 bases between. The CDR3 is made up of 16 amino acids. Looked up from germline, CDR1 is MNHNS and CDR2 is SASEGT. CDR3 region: CASSAHSDAGANVLTF. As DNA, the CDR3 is TGTGCCAGCAGTGCCCACAGCGACGCCGGGGCCAACGTCCTGACTTTC.

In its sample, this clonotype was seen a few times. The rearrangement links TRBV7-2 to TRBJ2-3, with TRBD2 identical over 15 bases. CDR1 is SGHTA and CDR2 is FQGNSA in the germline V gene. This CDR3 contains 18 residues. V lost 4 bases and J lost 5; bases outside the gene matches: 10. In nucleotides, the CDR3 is TGTGCCAGCAGCTACAGGACTAGCGGGAGGGCCAGAGGAGATACGCAGTATTTT. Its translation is CASSYRTSGRARGDTQYF.

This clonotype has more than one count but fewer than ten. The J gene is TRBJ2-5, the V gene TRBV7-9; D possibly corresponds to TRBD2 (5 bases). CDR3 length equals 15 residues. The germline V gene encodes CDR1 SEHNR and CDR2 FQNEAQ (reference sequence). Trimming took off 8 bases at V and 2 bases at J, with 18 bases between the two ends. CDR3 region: CASSRPAEEQETQYF. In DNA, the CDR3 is TGTGCCAGCTCAAGACCAGCGGAGGAACAAGAGACCCAGTACTTC. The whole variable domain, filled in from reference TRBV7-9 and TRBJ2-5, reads DTGVSQNPRHKITKRGQNVTFRCDPISEHNRLYWYRQTLGQGPEFLTYFQNEAQLEKSRLLSDRFSAERPKGSFSTLEIQRTEQGDSAMYLCASSRPAEEQETQYFGPGTRLLVL.

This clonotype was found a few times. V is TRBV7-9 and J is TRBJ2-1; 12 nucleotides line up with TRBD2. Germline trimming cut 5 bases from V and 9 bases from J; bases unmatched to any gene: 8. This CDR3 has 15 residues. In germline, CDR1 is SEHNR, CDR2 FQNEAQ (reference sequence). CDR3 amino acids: CASSGLAGRAGEQFF. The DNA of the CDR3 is TGTGCCAGCAGCGGACTAGCGGGACGGGCGGGTGAGCAGTTCTTC.

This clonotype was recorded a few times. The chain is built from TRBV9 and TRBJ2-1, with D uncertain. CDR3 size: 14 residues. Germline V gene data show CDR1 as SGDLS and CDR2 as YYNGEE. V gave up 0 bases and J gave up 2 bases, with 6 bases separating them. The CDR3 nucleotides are TGTGCCAGCAGCGTAGAACGGGCCTACAATGAGCAGTTCTTC. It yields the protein CASSVERAYNEQFF.

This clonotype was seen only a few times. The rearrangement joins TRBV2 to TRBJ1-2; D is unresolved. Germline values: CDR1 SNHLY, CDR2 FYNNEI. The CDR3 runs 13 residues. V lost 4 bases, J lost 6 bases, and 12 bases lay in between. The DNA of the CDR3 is TGTGCCAGCAGTGTGGGCCCTTGGGATGGCTACACCTTC. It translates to CASSVGPWDGYTF. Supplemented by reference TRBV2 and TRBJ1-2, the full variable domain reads EPEVTQTPSHQVTQMGQEVILRCVPISNHLYFYWYRQILGQKVEFLVSFYNNEISEKSEIFDDQFSVERPDGSNFTLKIRSTKLEDSAMYFCASSVGPWDGYTFGSGTRLTVV.

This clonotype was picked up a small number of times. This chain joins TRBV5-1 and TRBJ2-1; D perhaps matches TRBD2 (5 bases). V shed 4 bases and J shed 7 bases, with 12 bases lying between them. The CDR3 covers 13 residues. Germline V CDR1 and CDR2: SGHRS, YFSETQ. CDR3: CASSQDWLNEQFF. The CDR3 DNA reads TGCGCCAGCAGCCAGGACTGGCTAAATGAGCAGTTCTTC.

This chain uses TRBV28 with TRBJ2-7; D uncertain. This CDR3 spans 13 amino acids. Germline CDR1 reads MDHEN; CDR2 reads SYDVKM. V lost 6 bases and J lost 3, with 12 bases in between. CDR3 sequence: CASSPVSSYEQYF. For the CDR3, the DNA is TGTGCCAGCAGCCCCGTTAGCAGCTACGAGCAGTACTTC.

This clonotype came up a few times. The CDR3 DNA reads as TGTGCCAGCAGTTTTCAGAGAGGCTACACCTTC. Encoded protein: CASSFQRGYTF. The rearrangement links TRBV28 to TRBJ1-2; D is ambiguous. V lost 3 bases and J 8 bases, leaving 7 bases between the germline ends. CDR3 length equals 11 residues. CDR1 and CDR2 from the germline V gene are MDHEN and SYDVKM.

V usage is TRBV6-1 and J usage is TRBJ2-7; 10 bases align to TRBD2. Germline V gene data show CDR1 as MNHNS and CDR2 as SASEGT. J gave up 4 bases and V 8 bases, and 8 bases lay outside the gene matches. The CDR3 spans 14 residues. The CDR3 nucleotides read TGTGCCAGCCAGAAAGCGGGAGGGATTTACGAGCAGTACTTC. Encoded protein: CASQKAGGIYEQYF.

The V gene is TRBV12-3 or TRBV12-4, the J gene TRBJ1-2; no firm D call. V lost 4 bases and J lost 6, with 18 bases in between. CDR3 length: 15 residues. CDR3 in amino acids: CASSSVGARGHGYTF. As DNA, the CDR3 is TGTGCCAGCAGTTCGGTTGGCGCCAGAGGACATGGCTACACCTTC.

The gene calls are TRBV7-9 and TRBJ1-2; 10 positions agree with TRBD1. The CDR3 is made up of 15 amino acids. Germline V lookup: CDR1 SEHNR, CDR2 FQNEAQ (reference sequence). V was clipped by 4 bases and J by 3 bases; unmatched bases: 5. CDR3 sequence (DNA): TGTGCCAGCAGCTCATGGACAGGGGGAGACTATGGCTACACCTTC. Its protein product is CASSSWTGGDYGYTF.

The CDR3 region is CSVGEAWDRENIQYF. CDR3 sequence (DNA): TGCAGCGTCGGGGAGGCCTGGGACAGAGAAAACATTCAGTACTTC. V is TRBV29-1 and J is TRBJ2-4, with D perhaps matching TRBD1 (7 bases). The germline V gene has CDR1 SQVTM and CDR2 ANQGSEA. The CDR3 runs 15 residues. V dropped 6 bases and J dropped 5 bases, with 20 bases sitting between them.

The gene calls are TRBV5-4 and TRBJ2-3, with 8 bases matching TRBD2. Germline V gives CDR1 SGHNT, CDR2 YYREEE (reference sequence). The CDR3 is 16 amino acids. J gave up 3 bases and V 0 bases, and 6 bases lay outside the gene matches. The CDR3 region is CASSLERGGPTDTQYF. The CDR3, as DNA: TGTGCCAGCAGCTTGGAACGGGGGGGCCCAACAGATACGCAGTATTTT.

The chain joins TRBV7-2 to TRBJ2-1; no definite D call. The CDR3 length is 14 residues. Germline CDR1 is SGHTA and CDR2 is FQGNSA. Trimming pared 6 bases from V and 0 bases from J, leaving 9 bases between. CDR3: CASSVAFSYNEQFF. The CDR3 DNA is TGTGCCAGCAGTGTGGCCTTCTCCTACAATGAGCAGTTCTTC. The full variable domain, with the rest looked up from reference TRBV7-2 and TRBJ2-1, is GAGVSQSPSNKVTEKGKDVELRCDPISGHTALYWYRQSLGQGLEFLIYFQGNSAPDKSGLPSDRFSAERTGGSVSTLTIQRTQQEDSAVYLCASSVAFSYNEQFFGPGTRLTVL.

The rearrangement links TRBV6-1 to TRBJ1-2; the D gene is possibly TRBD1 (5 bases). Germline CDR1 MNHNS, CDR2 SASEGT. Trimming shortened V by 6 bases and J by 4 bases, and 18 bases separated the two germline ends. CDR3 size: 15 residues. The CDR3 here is CASSRGTLSRYGYTF. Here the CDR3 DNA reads TGTGCCAGCAGCCGTGGGACCTTAAGTCGCTATGGCTACACCTTC.

CDR3 in DNA: TGCGCCAGCAGCCAAGGGGTAGCGGGGGATAACACAGATACGCAGTATTTT. It specifies CASSQGVAGDNTDTQYF. V and J are TRBV4-1 and TRBJ2-3; the match to TRBD2 covers 9 bases. The CDR3 length is 17 residues. V was clipped by 1 base and J by 2 bases; unmatched bases: 7. Per germline, CDR1 MGHRA and CDR2 YSYEKL.

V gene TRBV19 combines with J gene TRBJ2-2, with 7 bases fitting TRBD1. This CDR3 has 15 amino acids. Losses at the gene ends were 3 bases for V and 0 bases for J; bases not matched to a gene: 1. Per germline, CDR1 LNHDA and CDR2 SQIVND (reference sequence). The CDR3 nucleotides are TGTGCCAGTAGTATGGACAGGCCGAACACCGGGGAGCTGTTTTTT. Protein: CASSMDRPNTGELFF.

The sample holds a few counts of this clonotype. The CDR3 reads CAITGTSGYNEQFF. The CDR3 DNA follows: TGTGCCATCACCGGGACTAGCGGGTACAATGAGCAGTTCTTC. The chain couples TRBV10-3 to TRBJ2-1; TRBD2 aligns across 12 bases. Trimming took 7 bases from V and 4 from J; bases not matched to a gene: 2. This CDR3 is 14 amino acids long. Germline V gene data show CDR1 as ENHRY and CDR2 as SYGVKD.

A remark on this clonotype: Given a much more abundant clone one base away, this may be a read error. CDR3 DNA: TGTGCCAGCAACCAGGGGAGTCCTTACACAGATACGCGGTATTTT. It yields the protein CASNQGSPYTDTRYF. The V and J genes are TRBV7-2 and TRBJ2-3; a weak D match, TRBD1 (6 bases). Germline CDR1 and CDR2: SGHTA and FQGNSA. This CDR3 has 15 amino acids.

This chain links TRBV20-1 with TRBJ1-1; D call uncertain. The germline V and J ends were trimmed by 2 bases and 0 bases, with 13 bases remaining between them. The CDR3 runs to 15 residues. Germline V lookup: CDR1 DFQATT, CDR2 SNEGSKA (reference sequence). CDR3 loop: CSARRSRALNTEAFF. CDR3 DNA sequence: TGCAGTGCTAGACGAAGCAGAGCCCTGAACACTGAAGCTTTCTTT.

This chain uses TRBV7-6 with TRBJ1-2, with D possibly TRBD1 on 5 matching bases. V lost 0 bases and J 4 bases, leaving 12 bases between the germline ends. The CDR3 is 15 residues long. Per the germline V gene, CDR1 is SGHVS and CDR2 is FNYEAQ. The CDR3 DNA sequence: TGTGCCAGCAGCTTAGCGGGGGAAGGGTCCTATGGCTACACCTTC. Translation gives CASSLAGEGSYGYTF.

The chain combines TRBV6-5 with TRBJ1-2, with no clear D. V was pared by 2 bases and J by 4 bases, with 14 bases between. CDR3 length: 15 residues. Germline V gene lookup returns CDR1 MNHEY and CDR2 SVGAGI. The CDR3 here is CASSYVVGIGYGYTF. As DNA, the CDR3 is TGTGCCAGCAGTTACGTAGTCGGGATCGGCTATGGCTACACCTTC.

The CDR3 DNA is TGTGCCAGCAGCTCTAGGTACCAGGATGAGCAGTTCTTC. Its protein is CASSSRYQDEQFF. This rearrangement joins TRBV7-8 to TRBJ2-1; no reliable D call. The CDR3 is 13 residues long. Between the trimmed V and J ends, which lost 4 bases and 8 bases, there was a span of 12 bases. The germline CDR1 and CDR2 sequences are SGHVS and FQNEAQ. The full variable domain, its missing parts supplied by reference TRBV7-8 and TRBJ2-1, is GAGVSQSPRYKVAKRGQDVALRCDPISGHVSLFWYQQALGQGPEFLTYFQNEAQLDKSGLPSDRFFAERPEGSVSTLKIQRTQQEDSAVYLCASSSRYQDEQFFGPGTRLTVL.

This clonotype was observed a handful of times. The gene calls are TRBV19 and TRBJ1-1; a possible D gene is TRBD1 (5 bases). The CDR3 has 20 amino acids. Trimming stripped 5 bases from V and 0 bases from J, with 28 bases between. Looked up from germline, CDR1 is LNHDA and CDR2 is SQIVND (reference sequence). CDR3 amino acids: CASSLSPRRTSWGMNTEAFF. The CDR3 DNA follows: TGTGCCAGTAGTCTCTCCCCACGCCGGACCTCTTGGGGCATGAACACTGAAGCTTTCTTT.

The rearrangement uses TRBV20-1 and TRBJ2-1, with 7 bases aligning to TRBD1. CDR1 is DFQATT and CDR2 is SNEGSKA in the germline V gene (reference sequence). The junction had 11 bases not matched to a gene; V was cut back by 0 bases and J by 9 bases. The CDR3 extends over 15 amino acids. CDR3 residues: CSARDDRARGSEQFF. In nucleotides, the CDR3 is TGCAGTGCTAGAGACGACAGGGCGAGGGGCAGTGAGCAGTTCTTC.